Included here is one T cell receptor beta chain sequence, with context. These data originate in a study of blood T cell repertoires in COVID-19. About the study: Collection of acute and convalescent COVID-19 samples took place in the United States, Italy and Spain.

Method: immunoSEQ multiplex PCR; TCRdb's copy keeps in-frame clones and lacks some. The table shows 100,000 to 130,000 clones, with approximately 90% occurring only once. The sequence came from a woman in her 30s with acute or convalescent COVID-19. The sample consisted of peripheral blood.

In DNA, the CDR3 is TGTGCCAGCAGTAAGACCCTGGGAGCGCTTCAGGAGACCCAGTACTTC. It translates to CASSKTLGALQETQYF. V and J are TRBV28 and TRBJ2-5; possibly TRBD2 for D (5 bases). CDR3 length equals 16 residues. Germline V lookup: CDR1 MDHEN, CDR2 SYDVKM. V lost 5 bases and J lost 5, with 21 bases in between. The entire variable domain, with the rest obtained from reference TRBV28 and TRBJ2-5, is as follows: DVKVTQSSRYLVKRTGEKVFLECVQDMDHENMFWYRQDPGLGLRLIYFSYDVKMKEKGDIPEGYSVSREKKERFSLILESASTNQTSMYLCASSKTLGALQETQYFGPGTRLLVL.